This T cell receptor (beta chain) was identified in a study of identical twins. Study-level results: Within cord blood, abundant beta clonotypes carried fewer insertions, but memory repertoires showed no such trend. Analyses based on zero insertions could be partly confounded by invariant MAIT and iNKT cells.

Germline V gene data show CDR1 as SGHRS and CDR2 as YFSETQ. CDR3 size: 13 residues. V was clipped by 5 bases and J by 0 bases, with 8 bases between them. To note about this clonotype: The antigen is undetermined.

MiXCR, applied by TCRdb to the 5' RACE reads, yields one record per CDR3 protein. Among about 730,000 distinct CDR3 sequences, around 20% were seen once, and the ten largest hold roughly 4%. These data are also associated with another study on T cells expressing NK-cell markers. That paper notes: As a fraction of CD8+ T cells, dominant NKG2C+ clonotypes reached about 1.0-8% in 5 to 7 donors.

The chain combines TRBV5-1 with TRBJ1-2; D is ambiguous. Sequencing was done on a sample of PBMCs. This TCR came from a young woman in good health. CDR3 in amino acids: CASRAGPNYGYTF. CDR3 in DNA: TGCGCCAGCAGGGCCGGGCCTAACTATGGCTACACCTTC.